These 3 T cell receptor beta chains share one sample of origin, sequenced in a study of T cell repertoires in cytomegalovirus infection. Antigen specificity for these receptors is unknown. From the reads, TCRdb called clonotypes with MiXCR, one entry per CDR3 protein. Here the sample spans roughly 130,000 distinct CDR3 sequences, about 24% being singletons. The sequencing sample was made of PBMCs, sequenced either directly or after in vitro stimulation (not recorded which). The source is a human donor in good health (CMV status not recorded). Some clones in this sample may be carry-over from other donors' samples.

This clonotype has at least ten counts. Here the CDR3 reads CASSLVIGGGGEKLFF. CDR3 nucleotide sequence: TGTGCCAGCAGCTTAGTCATCGGCGGAGGAGGTGAAAAACTGTTTTTT. V gene TRBV7-2 combines with J gene TRBJ1-4; D is undetermined. Germline lookup yields CDR1 SGHTA and CDR2 FQGNSA. This CDR3 has 16 residues. Trimming took off 1 base at V and 7 bases at J, with 16 bases between the two ends.

Only a few counts were recorded for this clonotype. The chain carries TRBV5-5 and TRBJ2-3, with a tentative D call TRBD1 (5 bases). V was pared by 6 bases and J by 6 bases, with 14 bases between. This CDR3 region has 13 residues. Germline values: CDR1 SGHKS, CDR2 YYEKEE (reference sequence). In nucleotides, the CDR3 is TGTGCCAGCATGGCATTAGGGGCGGATACGCAGTATTTT. It translates to CASMALGADTQYF.

This chain links TRBV7-2 with TRBJ1-1, with D possibly TRBD1 on 5 matching bases. CDR3 length: 13 amino acids. The ends were cut back, 3 bases at V and 5 bases at J, with 10 bases in the middle. The germline CDR1 and CDR2 sequences are SGHTA and FQGNSA. CDR3 coding DNA: TGTGCCAGCAGCTTTGGGGCAGGGACTGAAGCTTTCTTT. It codes for CASSFGAGTEAFF.